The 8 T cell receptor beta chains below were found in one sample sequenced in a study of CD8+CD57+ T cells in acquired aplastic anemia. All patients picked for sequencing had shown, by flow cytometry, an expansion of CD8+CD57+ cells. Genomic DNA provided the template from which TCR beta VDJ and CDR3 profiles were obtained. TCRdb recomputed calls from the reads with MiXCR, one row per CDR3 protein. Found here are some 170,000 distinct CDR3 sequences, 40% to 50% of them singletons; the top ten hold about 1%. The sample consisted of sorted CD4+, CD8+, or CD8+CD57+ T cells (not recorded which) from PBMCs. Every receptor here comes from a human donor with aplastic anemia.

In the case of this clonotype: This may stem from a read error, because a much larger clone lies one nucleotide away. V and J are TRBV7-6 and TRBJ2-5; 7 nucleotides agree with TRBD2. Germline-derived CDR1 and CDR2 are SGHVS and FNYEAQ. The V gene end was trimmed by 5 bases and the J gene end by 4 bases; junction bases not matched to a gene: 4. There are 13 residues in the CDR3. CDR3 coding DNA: TGTGCCAGCAGCCCCCCGGGGGGAGAGACCCAGTACTTC. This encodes CASSPPGGETQYF.

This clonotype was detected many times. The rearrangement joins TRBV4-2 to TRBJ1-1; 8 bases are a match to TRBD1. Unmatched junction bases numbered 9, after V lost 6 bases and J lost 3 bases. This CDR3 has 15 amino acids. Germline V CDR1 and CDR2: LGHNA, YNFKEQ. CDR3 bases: TGTGCCAGCAGACCCAACACAGGGGGGGACACTGAAGCTTTCTTT. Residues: CASRPNTGGDTEAFF.

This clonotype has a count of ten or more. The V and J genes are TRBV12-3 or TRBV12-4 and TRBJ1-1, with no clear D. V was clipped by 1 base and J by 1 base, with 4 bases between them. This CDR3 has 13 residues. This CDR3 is CASSLERNTEAFF. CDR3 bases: TGTGCCAGCAGTTTAGAGAGGAACACTGAAGCTTTCTTT.

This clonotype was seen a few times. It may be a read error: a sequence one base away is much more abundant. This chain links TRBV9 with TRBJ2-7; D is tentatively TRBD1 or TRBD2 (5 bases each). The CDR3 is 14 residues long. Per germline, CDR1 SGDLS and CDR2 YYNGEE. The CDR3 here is CASGVRGGINEQYF. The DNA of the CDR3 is TGTGCCAGCGGCGTTCGTGGGGGTATCAACGAGCAGTACTTC.

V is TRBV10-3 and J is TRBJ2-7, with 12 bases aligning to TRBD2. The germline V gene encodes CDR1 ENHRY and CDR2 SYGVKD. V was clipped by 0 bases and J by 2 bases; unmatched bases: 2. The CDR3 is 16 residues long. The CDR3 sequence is CAISESTSGRAYEQYF. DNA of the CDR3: TGTGCCATCAGTGAGTCGACTAGCGGGAGAGCCTACGAGCAGTACTTC.

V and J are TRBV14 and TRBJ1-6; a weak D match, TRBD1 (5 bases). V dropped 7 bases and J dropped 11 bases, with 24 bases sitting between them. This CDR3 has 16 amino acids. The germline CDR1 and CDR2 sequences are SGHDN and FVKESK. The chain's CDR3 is CASNPPGVGAGPPLHF. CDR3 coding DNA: TGTGCCAGCAACCCCCCAGGTGTCGGGGCTGGGCCACCCCTCCACTTT.

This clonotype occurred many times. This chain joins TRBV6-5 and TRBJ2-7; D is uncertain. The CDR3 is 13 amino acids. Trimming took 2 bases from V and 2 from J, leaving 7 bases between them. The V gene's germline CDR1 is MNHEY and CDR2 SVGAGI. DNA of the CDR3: TGTGCCAGCAGTTACCCGGGTACCTACGAGCAGTACTTC. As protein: CASSYPGTYEQYF.

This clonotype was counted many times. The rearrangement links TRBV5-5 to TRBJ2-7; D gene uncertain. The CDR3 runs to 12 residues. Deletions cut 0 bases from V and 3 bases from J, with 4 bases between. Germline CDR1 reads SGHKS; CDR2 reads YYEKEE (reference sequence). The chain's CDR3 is CASSLDNYEQYF. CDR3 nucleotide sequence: TGTGCCAGCAGCTTGGACAACTACGAGCAGTACTTC.